The present TCR beta chain was sequenced within a study of Ad26.COV2.S vaccination and SARS-CoV-2 variants. Study-level results: Vaccinated individuals (as opposed to placebo recipients) had higher spike-specific TCR breadth.

The protocol was immunoSEQ multiplex PCR, while the TCRdb copy is restricted to in-frame clones and leaves out a portion. Of 400,000 or so clones listed, roughly nine tenths were seen once; the top ten hold 3% to 3.5%. In the case of this clone: Its specificity is unknown.

Per the germline V gene, CDR1 is SGHAT and CDR2 is FQNNGV. Trimming pared 3 bases from V and 6 bases from J, leaving 11 bases between. The CDR3 covers 13 residues. Treatment of the sample: 19 received Ad26.COV2.S at low or high dose, single or two shots; 5 received placebo; per-sample allocation not given. Collection of samples fell on day 63 after the first vaccine or placebo injection. Recruitment in Boston yielded a donor of adult age, 18-55 years. This chain links TRBV11-2 with TRBJ1-1; TRBD1 might be the D (5 bases). This TCR derives from a person between 18 and 60 years old who received the Ad26.COV2.S COVID-19 vaccine or a placebo. The sequenced sample was peripheral blood, obtained in a trial of Ad26.COV2.S vaccine versus placebo. CDR3 in amino acids: CASSFGRASEAFF. Written as DNA, the CDR3 is TGTGCCAGCAGCTTCGGCAGGGCGTCTGAAGCTTTCTTT.